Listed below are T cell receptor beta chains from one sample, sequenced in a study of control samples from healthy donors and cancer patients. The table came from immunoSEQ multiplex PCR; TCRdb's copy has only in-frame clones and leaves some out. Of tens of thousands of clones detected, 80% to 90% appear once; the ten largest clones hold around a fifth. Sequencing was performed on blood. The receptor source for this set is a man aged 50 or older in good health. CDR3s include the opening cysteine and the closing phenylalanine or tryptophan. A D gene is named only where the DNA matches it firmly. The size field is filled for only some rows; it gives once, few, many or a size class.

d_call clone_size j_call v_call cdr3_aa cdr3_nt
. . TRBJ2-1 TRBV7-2 CASSRAGLANEQFF TGTGCCAGCAGCCGGGCGGGACTCGCCAATGAGCAGTTCTTC
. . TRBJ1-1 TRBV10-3 CAAQSGRPTEAFF TGTGCCGCTCAATCGGGTCGGCCGACTGAAGCTTTCTTT
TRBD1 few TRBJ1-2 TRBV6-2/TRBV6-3 CASSWTGEVGYTF TGTGCCAGCAGTTGGACAGGGGAGGTTGGCTACACCTTC
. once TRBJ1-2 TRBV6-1 CASSERPTNGYTF TGTGCCAGCAGTGAAAGGCCCACAAATGGCTACACCTTC
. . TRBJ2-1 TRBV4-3 CASSQLSNEQFF TGCGCCAGCAGCCAGCTGAGCAATGAGCAGTTCTTC
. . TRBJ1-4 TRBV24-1 CATSQGSNEKLFF TGTGCCACCAGTCAGGGCTCTAATGAAAAACTGTTTTTT
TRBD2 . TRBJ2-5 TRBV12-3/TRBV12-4 CASRSGISETQYF TGTGCCAGCAGGAGCGGGATATCAGAGACCCAGTACTTC
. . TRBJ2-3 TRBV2 CASSFLISDTQYF TGTGCCAGCAGTTTCTTGATCTCAGATACGCAGTATTTT
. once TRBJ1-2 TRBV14 CASSQDSDSGLYYGYTF TGTGCCAGCAGCCAAGACTCTGACAGCGGCCTTTACTATGGCTACACCTTC
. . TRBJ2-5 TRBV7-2 CASSSGGLAEETQYF TGTGCCAGCAGCTCAGGGGGTCTAGCGGAAGAGACCCAGTACTTC
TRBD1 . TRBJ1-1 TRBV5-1 CASSYETGDNTEAFF TGCGCCAGCAGCTACGAAACAGGGGATAACACTGAAGCTTTCTTT
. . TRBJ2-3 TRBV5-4 CASSSPGADTQYF TGTGCCAGCAGTTCTCCGGGGGCAGATACGCAGTATTTT
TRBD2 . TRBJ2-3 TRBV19 CASRGTSGSRPDTQYF TGTGCCAGTCGGGGGACTAGCGGGAGTAGGCCAGATACGCAGTATTTT
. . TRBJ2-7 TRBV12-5 CASGLLGSPTYEQYF TGTGCTAGTGGTTTGTTAGGGTCCCCAACCTACGAGCAGTACTTC
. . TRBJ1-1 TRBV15 CATSRDIAGWTEAFF TGTGCCACCAGCAGAGATATAGCAGGGTGGACTGAAGCTTTCTTT
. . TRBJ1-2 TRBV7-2 CASSLGLDYGYTF TGTGCCAGCAGCTTAGGTCTGGACTATGGCTACACCTTC
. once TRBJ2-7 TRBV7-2 CASSLTGGMSSYEQYF TGTGCCAGCAGCTTAACGGGCGGGATGAGCTCCTACGAGCAGTACTTC
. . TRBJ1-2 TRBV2 CASSEGQPDISGYTF TGTGCCAGCAGTGAAGGGCAGCCCGACATCTCTGGCTACACCTTC
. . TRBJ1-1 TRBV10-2 CASSEVGQLNTEAFF TGCGCCAGCAGTGAGGTGGGGCAGCTGAACACTGAAGCTTTCTTT
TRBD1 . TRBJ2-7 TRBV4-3 CASSQDVTGSRASYEQYF TGCGCCAGCAGCCAAGATGTGACAGGGAGTAGGGCCTCCTACGAGCAGTACTTC
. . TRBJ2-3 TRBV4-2 CASSLREGGDPDTQYF TGTGCCAGCAGCCTGCGCGAGGGAGGAGATCCAGATACGCAGTATTTT
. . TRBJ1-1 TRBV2 CASGRTEGDTEAFF TGTGCCAGCGGACGGACAGAGGGGGACACTGAAGCTTTCTTT
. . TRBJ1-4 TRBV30 CALGDLSLQKLFF TGTGCCTTGGGGGACCTGAGCCTTCAAAAACTGTTTTTT
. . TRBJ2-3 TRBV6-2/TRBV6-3 CASSYSVSGTSTDTQYF TGTGCCAGCAGTTACTCGGTTAGCGGAACTAGCACAGATACGCAGTATTTT
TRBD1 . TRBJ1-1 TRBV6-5 CASSYWAGGSTEAFF TGTGCCAGCAGTTACTGGGCAGGGGGAAGCACTGAAGCTTTCTTT
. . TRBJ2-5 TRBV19 CASSFAGPPQETQYF TGTGCCAGTAGTTTTGCAGGCCCTCCCCAAGAGACCCAATACTTC
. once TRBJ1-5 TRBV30 CAWSAPNQPQHF TGTGCCTGGAGTGCCCCCAATCAGCCCCAGCATTTT
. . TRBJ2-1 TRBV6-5 CASSYAPPSYNEQFF TGTGCCAGCAGTTACGCTCCCCCGTCCTACAATGAGCAGTTCTTC
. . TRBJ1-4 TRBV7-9 CASSRQGEKLFF TGTGCCAGCAGTCGGCAGGGTGAAAAACTGTTTTTT
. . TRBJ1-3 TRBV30 CAWSVPGNTIYF TGTGCCTGGAGTGTACCCGGAAACACCATATATTTT
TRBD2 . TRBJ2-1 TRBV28 CASWNGLAGNNEQFF TGTGCCAGCTGGAATGGACTAGCGGGGAACAATGAGCAGTTCTTC
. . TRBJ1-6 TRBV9 CASSVGGGLDNSPLHF TGTGCCAGCAGCGTAGGGGGGGGGCTGGATAATTCACCCCTCCACTTT
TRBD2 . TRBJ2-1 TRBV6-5 CASRSGGGMGNEQFF TGTGCCAGCAGGTCTGGCGGGGGGATGGGCAATGAGCAGTTCTTC
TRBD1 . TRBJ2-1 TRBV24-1 CATSDPSPGQGTSGSYNEQFF TGTGCCACCAGTGATCCATCTCCGGGACAGGGAACCTCGGGCTCCTACAATGAGCAGTTCTTC
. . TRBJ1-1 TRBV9 CASSRRHLNTEAFF TGTGCCAGCAGCCGGAGACATTTGAACACTGAAGCTTTCTTT
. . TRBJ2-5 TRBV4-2 CASSLRGEGETQYF TGTGCCAGCAGCCTAAGGGGGGAGGGTGAGACCCAGTACTTC
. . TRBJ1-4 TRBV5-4 CASSLEPSSEKLFF TGTGCCAGCAGCTTGGAACCTAGCAGTGAAAAACTGTTTTTT
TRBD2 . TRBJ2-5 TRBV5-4 CASSLGGAGAREETQYF TGTGCCAGCAGCTTGGGGGGAGCGGGAGCCCGGGAGGAGACCCAGTACTTC
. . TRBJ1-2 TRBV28 CASAGARGYTF TGTGCCAGCGCTGGGGCGCGTGGCTACACCTTC
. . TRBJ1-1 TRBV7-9 CASSLAGNTEAFF TGTGCCAGCAGCTTAGCAGGGAACACTGAAGCTTTCTTT
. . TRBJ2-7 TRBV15 CATSRDIGDNNEQYF TGTGCCACCAGCAGAGATATCGGGGACAACAACGAGCAGTACTTC
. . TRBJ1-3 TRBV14 CASSQDLGNTIYF TGTGCCAGCAGCCAAGATCTCGGAAACACCATATATTTT
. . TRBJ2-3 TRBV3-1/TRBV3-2 CASSQEPVQPGDTQYF TGTGCCAGCAGCCAAGAACCGGTCCAGCCGGGAGATACGCAGTATTTT
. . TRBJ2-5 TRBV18 CASSPPVGPLEETQYF TGTGCCAGCTCACCACCGGTTGGCCCCCTGGAAGAGACCCAGTACTTC
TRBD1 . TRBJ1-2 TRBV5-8 CASSLGQGADGYTF TGTGCCAGCAGCTTAGGACAGGGGGCCGATGGCTACACCTTC
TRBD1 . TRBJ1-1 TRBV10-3 CAISGQTGPAEAFF TGTGCCATCAGTGGCCAGACAGGGCCCGCTGAAGCTTTCTTT
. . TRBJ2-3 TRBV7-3 CATSSGSPSTDTQYF TGTGCCACCTCATCTGGATCCCCTAGCACAGATACGCAGTATTTT
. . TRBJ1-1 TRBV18 CASSPSASTEAFF TGTGCCAGCTCACCATCGGCGTCCACTGAAGCTTTCTTT
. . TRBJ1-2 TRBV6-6 CASSREGGYTF TGTGCCAGCAGTCGGGAGGGTGGCTACACCTTC
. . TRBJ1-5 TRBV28 CASRIGSDQPQHF TGTGCCAGCCGTATAGGGTCCGATCAGCCCCAGCATTTT
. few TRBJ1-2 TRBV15 CATSRDVGGYGYTF TGTGCCACCAGCAGAGATGTGGGGGGCTATGGCTACACCTTC